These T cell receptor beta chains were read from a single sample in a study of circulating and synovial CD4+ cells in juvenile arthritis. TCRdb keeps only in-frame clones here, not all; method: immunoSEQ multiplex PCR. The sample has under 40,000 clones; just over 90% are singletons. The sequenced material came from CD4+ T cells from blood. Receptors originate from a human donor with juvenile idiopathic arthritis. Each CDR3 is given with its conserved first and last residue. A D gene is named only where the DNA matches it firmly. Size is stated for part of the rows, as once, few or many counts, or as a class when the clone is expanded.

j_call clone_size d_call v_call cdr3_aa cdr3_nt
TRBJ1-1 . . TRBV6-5 CASSYSRSTEAFF TGTGCCAGCAGTTACTCGCGGTCGACTGAAGCTTTCTTT
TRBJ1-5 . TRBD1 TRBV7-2 CASSWDRGNQPQHF TGTGCCAGCAGCTGGGACAGGGGGAATCAGCCCCAGCATTTT
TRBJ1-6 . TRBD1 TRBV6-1 CASSEDRVNSPLHF TGTGCCAGCAGTGAGGACAGGGTTAATTCACCCCTCCACTTT
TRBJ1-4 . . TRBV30 CAWTPLSGLANEKLFF TGTGCCTGGACTCCCCTATCAGGGTTGGCTAATGAAAAACTGTTTTTT
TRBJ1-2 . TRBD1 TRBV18 CASSPSTGGDYGYTF TGTGCCAGCTCACCCTCGACAGGGGGGGACTATGGCTACACCTTC
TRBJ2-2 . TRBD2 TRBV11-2 CASSLDGVGRAWGGELFF TGTGCCAGCAGCTTAGATGGTGTCGGGAGGGCCTGGGGCGGGGAGCTGTTTTTT
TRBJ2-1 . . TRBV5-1 CASSFSGYNEQFF TGCGCCAGCAGCTTTTCAGGGTACAATGAGCAGTTCTTC
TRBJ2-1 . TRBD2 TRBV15 CATSKPRASGTSEQFF TGTGCCACCAGCAAACCTAGGGCTAGCGGTACAAGTGAGCAGTTCTTC
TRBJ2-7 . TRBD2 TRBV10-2 CASGDGGTFYEQYF TGCGCCAGCGGAGACGGGGGGACCTTCTACGAGCAGTACTTC
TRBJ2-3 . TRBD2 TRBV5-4 CASSLAGGSHGDTQYF TGTGCCAGCAGCTTGGCCGGCGGGAGTCATGGAGATACGCAGTATTTT
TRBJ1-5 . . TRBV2 CASSERVGGWKPQHF TGTGCCAGCAGTGAACGGGTGGGGGGTTGGAAGCCCCAGCATTTT
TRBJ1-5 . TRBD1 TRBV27 CASRSGGAYSNQPQHF TGTGCCAGCAGATCAGGGGGCGCTTATTCCAATCAGCCCCAGCATTTT
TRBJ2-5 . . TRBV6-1 CASSVPGGWETQYF TGTGCCAGCAGTGTCCCGGGGGGCTGGGAGACCCAGTACTTC
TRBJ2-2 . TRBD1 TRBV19 CASSSTGYTGELFF TGTGCCAGTAGCTCGACAGGGTACACCGGGGAGCTGTTTTTT
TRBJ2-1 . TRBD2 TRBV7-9 CASSLTGGSYNEQFF TGTGCCAGCAGCTTAACGGGAGGGAGCTACAATGAGCAGTTCTTC
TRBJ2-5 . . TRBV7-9 CASSIAGTNIRGETQYF TGTGCCAGCAGCATTGCCGGGACGAACATCAGGGGAGAGACCCAGTACTTC
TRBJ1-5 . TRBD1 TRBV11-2 CASSQETGTNQPQHF TGTGCCAGCAGCCAAGAGACAGGGACGAATCAGCCCCAGCATTTT
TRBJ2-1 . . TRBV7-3 CASSQGLEQFF TGTGCCAGCAGCCAAGGACTAGAGCAGTTCTTC
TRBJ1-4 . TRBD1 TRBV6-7 CASSYADRGSVTNEKLFF TGTGCCAGCAGTTACGCCGACAGGGGGAGTGTGACTAATGAAAAACTGTTTTTT
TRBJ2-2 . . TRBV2 CASSGEGGDTGELFF TGTGCCAGCAGTGGCGAGGGCGGTGACACCGGGGAGCTGTTTTTT
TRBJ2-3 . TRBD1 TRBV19 CASSFTDRGPGDTQYF TGTGCCAGTAGTTTCACAGACAGGGGGCCAGGAGATACGCAGTATTTT
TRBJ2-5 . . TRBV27 CASSLFSDTQGTQYF TGTGCCAGCAGTTTATTTTCGGACACTCAGGGGACCCAGTACTTC
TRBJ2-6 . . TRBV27 CASSLSGRQVGANVLTF TGTGCCAGCAGTTTATCAGGTCGACAAGTAGGGGCCAACGTCCTGACTTTC
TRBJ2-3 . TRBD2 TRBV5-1 CASSLAGTSGITDTQYF TGCGCCAGCAGCTTGGCGGGGACTAGCGGGATCACAGATACGCAGTATTTT
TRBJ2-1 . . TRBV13 CASSPSRLAQYNEQFF TGTGCCAGCAGCCCCTCCCGCCTAGCGCAATACAATGAGCAGTTCTTC
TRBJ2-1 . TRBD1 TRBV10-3 CAIIHGTVYNEQFF TGTGCCATCATACATGGGACAGTCTACAATGAGCAGTTCTTC
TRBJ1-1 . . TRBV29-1 CSVGNTEAFF TGCAGCGTCGGGAACACTGAAGCTTTCTTT
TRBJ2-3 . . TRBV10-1 CASSGTEVSDTQYF TGCGCCAGCAGTGGGACAGAGGTGTCGGATACGCAGTATTTT
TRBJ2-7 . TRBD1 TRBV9 CASSKTSGGARYEQYF TGTGCCAGCAGCAAAACCTCAGGGGGCGCTCGGTACGAGCAGTACTTC
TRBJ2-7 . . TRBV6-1 CASSEGTAGREQYF TGTGCCAGCAGTGAAGGGACAGCGGGGCGAGAGCAGTACTTC
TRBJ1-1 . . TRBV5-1 CASSAPMNTEAFF TGCGCCAGCAGTGCGCCCATGAACACTGAAGCTTTCTTT
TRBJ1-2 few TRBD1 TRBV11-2 CASSLRQGLAYGYTF TGTGCCAGCAGCTTACGACAGGGACTGGCCTATGGCTACACCTTC
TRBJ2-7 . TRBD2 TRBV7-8 CASSFSSGSSYEQYF TGTGCCAGCAGCTTCAGCAGCGGGAGCTCCTACGAGCAGTACTTC
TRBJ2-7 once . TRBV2 CASSDGKKNEQYF TGTGCCAGCAGTGACGGGAAAAAGAACGAGCAGTACTTC
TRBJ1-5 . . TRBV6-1 CASVDILYQPQHF TGTGCCAGCGTAGACATTCTCTATCAGCCCCAGCATTTT
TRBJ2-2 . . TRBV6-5 CASSYSEAAGELFF TGTGCCAGCAGTTACTCGGAGGCCGCCGGGGAGCTGTTTTTT
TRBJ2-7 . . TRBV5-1 CASSLDSYSYEQYF TGCGCCAGCAGCCTCGACAGCTACTCCTACGAGCAGTACTTC
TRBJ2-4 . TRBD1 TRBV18 CASSPDRGRIENIQYF TGTGCCAGCTCACCGGACAGGGGGCGAATTGAAAACATTCAGTACTTC
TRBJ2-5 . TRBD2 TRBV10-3 CAISAGTSGAPSGETQYF TGTGCCATCAGCGCCGGGACTAGCGGGGCCCCCTCGGGGGAGACCCAGTACTTC
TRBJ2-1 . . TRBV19 CASSSRAHNEQFF TGTGCCAGTAGCTCGCGGGCCCACAATGAGCAGTTCTTC
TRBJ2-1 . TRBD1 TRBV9 CASSVRGQGYNEQFF TGTGCCAGCAGCGTACGGGGACAGGGGTACAATGAGCAGTTCTTC
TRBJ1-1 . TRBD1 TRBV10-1 CASSEDRGQAFF TGCGCCAGCAGTGAGGACAGGGGCCAAGCTTTCTTT
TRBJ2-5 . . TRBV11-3 CASSKFTGSQETQYF TGTGCCAGCAGCAAGTTCACAGGGTCCCAAGAGACCCAGTACTTC
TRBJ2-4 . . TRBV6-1 CASSEGVLYKNIQYF TGTGCCAGCAGTGAAGGAGTCCTGTACAAAAACATTCAGTACTTC
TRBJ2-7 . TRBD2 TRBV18 CASSQVQAGGLDEQYF TGTGCCAGCTCACAGGTACAAGCGGGAGGATTGGACGAGCAGTACTTC
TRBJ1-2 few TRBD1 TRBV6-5 CASSRTGAGGYTF TGTGCCAGCAGCCGGACAGGGGCGGGAGGCTACACCTTC
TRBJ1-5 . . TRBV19 CASSIRRDQPQHF TGTGCCAGTAGTATAAGGAGAGATCAGCCCCAGCATTTT
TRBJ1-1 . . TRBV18 CASSPPVGEAAIAFF TGTGCCAGCTCACCACCGGTAGGAGAAGCAGCTATAGCTTTCTTT